This T cell receptor beta chain originates from a study of T cell changes during pregnancy in multiple sclerosis. This clone was recorded once. TCRdb's copy holds only in-frame clones and misses some; the assay was immunoSEQ multiplex PCR. Here the sample spans about 66,000 clones, around 90% being singletons. Losses at the gene ends were 7 bases for V and 0 bases for J; bases not matched to a gene: 7. The CDR3 has 16 residues. Germline-derived CDR1 and CDR2 are SNHLY and FYNNEI. The chain carries TRBV2 and TRBJ2-2; TRBD2 aligns across 8 bases. The sample here was CD8+ T cells from peripheral blood mononuclear cells, taken before pregnancy. This receptor was taken from a female donor with multiple sclerosis, enrolled in a pregnancy study. The DNA of the CDR3 is TGTGCCAGCACCTCCCCCGGGGGGGCGAACACCGGGGAGCTGTTTTTT. The encoded protein is CASTSPGGANTGELFF. The whole variable domain, remainder taken from reference TRBV2 and TRBJ2-2, is EPEVTQTPSHQVTQMGQEVILRCVPISNHLYFYWYRQILGQKVEFLVSFYNNEISEKSEIFDDQFSVERPDGSNFTLKIRSTKLEDSAMYFCASTSPGGANTGELFFGEGSRLTVL.